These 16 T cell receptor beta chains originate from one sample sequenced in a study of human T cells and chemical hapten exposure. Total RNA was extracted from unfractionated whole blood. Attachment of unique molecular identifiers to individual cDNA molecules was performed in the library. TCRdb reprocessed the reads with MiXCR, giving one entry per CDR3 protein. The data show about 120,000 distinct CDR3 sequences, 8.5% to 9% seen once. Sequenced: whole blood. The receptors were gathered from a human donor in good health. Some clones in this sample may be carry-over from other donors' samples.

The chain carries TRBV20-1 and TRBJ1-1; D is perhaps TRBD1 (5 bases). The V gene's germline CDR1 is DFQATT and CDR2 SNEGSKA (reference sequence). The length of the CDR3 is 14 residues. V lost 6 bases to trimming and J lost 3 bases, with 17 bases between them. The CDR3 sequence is CSAGNQGRDTEAFF. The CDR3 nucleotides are TGCAGTGCCGGCAACCAGGGACGTGACACTGAAGCTTTCTTT.

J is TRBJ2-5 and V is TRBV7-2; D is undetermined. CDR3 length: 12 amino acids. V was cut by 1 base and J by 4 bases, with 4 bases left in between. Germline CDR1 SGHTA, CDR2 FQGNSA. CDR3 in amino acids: CASSLGVETQYF. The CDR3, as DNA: TGTGCCAGCAGCTTAGGTGTAGAGACCCAGTACTTC.

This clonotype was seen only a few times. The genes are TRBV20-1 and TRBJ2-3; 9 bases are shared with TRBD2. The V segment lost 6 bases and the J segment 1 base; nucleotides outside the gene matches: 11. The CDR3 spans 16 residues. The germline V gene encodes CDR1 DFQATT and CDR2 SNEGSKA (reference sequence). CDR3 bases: TGCAGTGCCACGTGGGCTAGCGGGGCAGGCACAGATACGCAGTATTTT. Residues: CSATWASGAGTDTQYF.

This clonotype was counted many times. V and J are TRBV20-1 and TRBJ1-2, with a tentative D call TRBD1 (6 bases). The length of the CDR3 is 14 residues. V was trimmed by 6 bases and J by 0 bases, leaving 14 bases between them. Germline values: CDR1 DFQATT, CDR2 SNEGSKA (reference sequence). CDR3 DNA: TGCAGTGCGGTGGAAGGGGGTACTAACTATGGCTACACCTTC. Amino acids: CSAVEGGTNYGYTF.

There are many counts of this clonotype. As DNA, the CDR3 is TGCAGCGTTTCCGGGACTAGCCCCTACAATGAGCAGTTCTTC. Its translation: CSVSGTSPYNEQFF. V and J are TRBV29-1 and TRBJ2-1; the match to TRBD2 covers 9 bases. CDR3 size: 14 residues. The V gene's germline CDR1 is SQVTM and CDR2 ANQGSEA. V was clipped by 5 bases and J by 2 bases; unmatched bases: 4.

The CDR3 reads CAISESTMNTEAFF. The CDR3 nucleotides read TGTGCCATCAGTGAGTCGACGATGAACACTGAAGCTTTCTTT. The rearrangement links TRBV10-3 to TRBJ1-1, with D unclear. The CDR3 loop spans 14 amino acids. Germline-derived CDR1 and CDR2 are ENHRY and SYGVKD. Trimming took off 0 bases at V and 0 bases at J, with 5 bases between the two ends.

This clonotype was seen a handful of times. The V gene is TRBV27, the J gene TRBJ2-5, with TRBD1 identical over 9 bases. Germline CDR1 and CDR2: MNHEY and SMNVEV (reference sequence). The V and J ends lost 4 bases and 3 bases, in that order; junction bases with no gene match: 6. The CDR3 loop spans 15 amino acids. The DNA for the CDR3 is TGTGCCAGCAGTTCGAACCGGGACAGGGAAGAGACCCAGTACTTC. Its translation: CASSSNRDREETQYF.

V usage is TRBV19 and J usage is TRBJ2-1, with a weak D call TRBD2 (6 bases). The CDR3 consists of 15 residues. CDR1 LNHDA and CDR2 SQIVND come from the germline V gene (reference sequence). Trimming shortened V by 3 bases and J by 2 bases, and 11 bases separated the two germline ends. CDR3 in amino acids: CASSMGGTPYNEQFF. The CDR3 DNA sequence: TGTGCCAGTAGTATGGGCGGGACTCCCTACAATGAGCAGTTCTTC.

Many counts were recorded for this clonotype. The CDR3 is CASSKGHRAEGTEAFF. The CDR3 DNA follows: TGTGCCAGCAGCAAAGGTCACAGGGCGGAGGGCACTGAAGCTTTCTTT. The V and J genes are TRBV21-1 and TRBJ1-1; the table's D call of TRBD1 was not tested on the DNA. TRBV21-1 is assigned pseudogene status. This CDR3 has 16 amino acids.

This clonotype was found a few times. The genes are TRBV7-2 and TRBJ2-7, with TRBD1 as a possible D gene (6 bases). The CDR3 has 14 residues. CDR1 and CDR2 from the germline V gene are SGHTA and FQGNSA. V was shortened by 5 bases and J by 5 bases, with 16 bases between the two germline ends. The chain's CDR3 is CASSPPGTIHEQYF. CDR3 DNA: TGTGCCAGCAGCCCCCCCGGGACAATCCACGAGCAGTACTTC.

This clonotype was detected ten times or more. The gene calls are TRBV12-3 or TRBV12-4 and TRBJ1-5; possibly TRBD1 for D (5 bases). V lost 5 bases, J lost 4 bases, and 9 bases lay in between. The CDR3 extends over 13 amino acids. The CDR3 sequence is CASSGAGNQPQHF. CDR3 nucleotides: TGTGCCAGCAGTGGGGCGGGGAATCAGCCCCAGCATTTT.

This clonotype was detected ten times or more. This CDR3 is CASSQEWDQSGGEQYF. In DNA, the CDR3 is TGCGCCAGCAGCCAAGAGTGGGACCAGAGCGGGGGAGAGCAGTACTTC. The chain has TRBV4-3 and TRBJ2-7; 8 bases fit TRBD2. The CDR3 length is 16 residues. The germline V gene has CDR1 LGHNA and CDR2 YSLEER. After removal of 0 bases from V and 7 bases from J, the junction contained 11 bases not matched to a gene.

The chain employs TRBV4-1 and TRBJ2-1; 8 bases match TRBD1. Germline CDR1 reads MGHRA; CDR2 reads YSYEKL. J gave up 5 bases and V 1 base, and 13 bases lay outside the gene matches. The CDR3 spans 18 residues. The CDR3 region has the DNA TGCGCCAGCAGCCAAGGGGACCTTGACAGGGGCGTCCACAATGAGCAGTTCTTC. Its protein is CASSQGDLDRGVHNEQFF.

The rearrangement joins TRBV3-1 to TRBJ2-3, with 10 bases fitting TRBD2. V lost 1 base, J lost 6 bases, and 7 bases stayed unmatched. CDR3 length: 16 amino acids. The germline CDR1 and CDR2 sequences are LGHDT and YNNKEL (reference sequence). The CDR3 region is CASSQAASGSSDTQYF. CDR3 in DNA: TGTGCCAGCAGCCAAGCGGCTAGCGGGAGCTCTGATACGCAGTATTTT.

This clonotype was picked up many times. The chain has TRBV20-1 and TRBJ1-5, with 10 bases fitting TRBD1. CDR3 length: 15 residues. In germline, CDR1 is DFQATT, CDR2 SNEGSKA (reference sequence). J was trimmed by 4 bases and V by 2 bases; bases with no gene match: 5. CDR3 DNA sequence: TGCAGTGCTAGACCAGCGGGACAGGGGAATCAGCCCCAGCATTTT. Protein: CSARPAGQGNQPQHF.

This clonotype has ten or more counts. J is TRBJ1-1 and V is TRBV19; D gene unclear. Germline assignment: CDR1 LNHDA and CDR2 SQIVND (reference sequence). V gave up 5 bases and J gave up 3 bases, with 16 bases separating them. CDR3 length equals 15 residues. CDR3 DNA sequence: TGTGCCAGTAGTTCAAGGCCAGGAGCAGACACTGAAGCTTTCTTT. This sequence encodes CASSSRPGADTEAFF.